The 8 T cell receptor beta chains below were found in one sample sequenced in a study of T cell repertoires in cytomegalovirus infection. TCRdb recomputed calls from the reads with MiXCR, one row per CDR3 protein. The sample records roughly 720,000 distinct CDR3 sequences, 35% being singletons. The sequenced material came from PBMCs. All receptors derive from a human donor in good health (CMV status not recorded). Some clones in this sample may be carry-over from other donors' samples.

The chain uses TRBV19 and TRBJ2-3; 11 nucleotides line up with TRBD2. Unmatched junction bases numbered 5, after V lost 2 bases and J lost 4 bases. Germline CDR1 is LNHDA and CDR2 is SQIVND (reference sequence). The CDR3 is 16 residues long. CDR3 amino acids: CASSIRTSGGADTQYF. The CDR3 DNA follows: TGTGCCAGTAGTATACGAACTAGCGGGGGAGCAGATACGCAGTATTTT.

This chain links TRBV7-9 with TRBJ2-6; D unresolved. Germline values: CDR1 SEHNR, CDR2 FQNEAQ (reference sequence). The length of the CDR3 is 14 residues. Trimming removed 5 bases at V and 8 bases at J, with 13 bases between. This CDR3 reads CASSPVIRPNVLTF. CDR3 bases: TGTGCCAGCAGCCCGGTGATCCGACCCAACGTCCTGACTTTC.

The rearrangement links TRBV5-5 to TRBJ2-1, with 8 bases that match TRBD2. The CDR3 consists of 18 residues. The V and J ends lost 2 bases and 0 bases, in that order; junction bases with no gene match: 10. The germline V gene has CDR1 SGHKS and CDR2 YYEKEE (reference sequence). In nucleotides, the CDR3 is TGTGCCAGCAGCTTCCGGGAGGGCCTAACGAGCTCCTACAATGAGCAGTTCTTC. It codes for CASSFREGLTSSYNEQFF.

The chain joins TRBV4-1 to TRBJ1-4; a possible D gene is TRBD1 (6 bases). CDR1 is MGHRA and CDR2 is YSYEKL in the germline V gene. V lost 1 base to trimming and J lost 2 bases, with 17 bases between them. CDR3 length: 18 amino acids. CDR3 DNA sequence: TGCGCCAGCAGCCAAGTTGGGCCACCAGGGGCGACTAATGAAAAACTGTTTTTT. It specifies CASSQVGPPGATNEKLFF.

This clonotype was found a few times. The chain employs TRBV5-1 and TRBJ2-2, with D perhaps matching TRBD2 (6 bases). This CDR3 has 16 residues. V was pared by 1 base and J by 1 base, with 11 bases between. The germline gives CDR1 SGHRS, CDR2 YFSETQ. CDR3 sequence: CASSLHASENTGELFF. The CDR3 nucleotides are TGCGCCAGCAGCTTGCACGCTAGCGAGAACACCGGGGAGCTGTTTTTT.

The chain joins TRBV5-4 to TRBJ1-2; 11 bases fit TRBD1. V was pared by 4 bases and J by 2 bases, with 13 bases of the junction left unmatched. The germline V gene has CDR1 SGHNT and CDR2 YYREEE (reference sequence). The CDR3 has 18 amino acids. The CDR3 region has the DNA TGTGCCAGCAGCCCAAGGCCACCCGGGACAGGGGGAAACTATGGCTACACCTTC. The encoded protein is CASSPRPPGTGGNYGYTF.

In this sample, this clonotype turned up a few times. The chain carries TRBV12-3 or TRBV12-4 and TRBJ2-7, with 9 bases aligning to TRBD1. The V and J ends lost 5 bases and 4 bases, in that order; junction bases with no gene match: 6. This CDR3 has 14 amino acids. The CDR3 bases are TGTGCCAGCAGTAGGACAGGGGACAAGTACGAGCAGTACTTC. Translating gives CASSRTGDKYEQYF.

This clonotype was counted a few times. The rearrangement joins TRBV4-1 to TRBJ2-7; a weak D match, TRBD1 (5 bases). The CDR3 totals 13 residues. Germline values: CDR1 MGHRA, CDR2 YSYEKL. The germline V and J ends were trimmed by 3 bases and 2 bases, with 8 bases remaining between them. The CDR3: CASSQKDTYEQYF. The CDR3 nucleotides read TGCGCCAGCAGCCAGAAGGACACCTACGAGCAGTACTTC.